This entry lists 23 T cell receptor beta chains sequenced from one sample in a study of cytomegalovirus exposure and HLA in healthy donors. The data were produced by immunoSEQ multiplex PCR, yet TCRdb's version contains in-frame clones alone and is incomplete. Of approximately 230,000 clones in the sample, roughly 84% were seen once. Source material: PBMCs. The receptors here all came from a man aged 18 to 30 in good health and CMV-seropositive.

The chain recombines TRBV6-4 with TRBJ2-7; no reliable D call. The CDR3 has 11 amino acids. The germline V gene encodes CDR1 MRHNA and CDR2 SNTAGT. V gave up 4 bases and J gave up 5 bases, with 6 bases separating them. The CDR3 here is CASSAYHEQYF. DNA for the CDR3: TGTGCCAGCAGTGCATACCACGAGCAGTACTTC.

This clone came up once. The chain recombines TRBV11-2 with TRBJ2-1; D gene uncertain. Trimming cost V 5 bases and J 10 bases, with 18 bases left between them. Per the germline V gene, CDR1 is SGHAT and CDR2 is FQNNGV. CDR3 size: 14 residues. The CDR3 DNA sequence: TGTGCCAGCAGCCTCCTCAACTTTAGGACCGAGCAGTTCTTC. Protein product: CASSLLNFRTEQFF.

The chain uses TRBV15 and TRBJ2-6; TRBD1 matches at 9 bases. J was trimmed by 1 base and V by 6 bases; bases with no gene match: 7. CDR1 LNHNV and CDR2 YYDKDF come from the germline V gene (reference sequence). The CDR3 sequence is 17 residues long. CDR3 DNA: TGTGCCACCAGTTTAGGGACAGGGATATCTGGGGCCAACGTCCTGACTTTC. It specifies CATSLGTGISGANVLTF.

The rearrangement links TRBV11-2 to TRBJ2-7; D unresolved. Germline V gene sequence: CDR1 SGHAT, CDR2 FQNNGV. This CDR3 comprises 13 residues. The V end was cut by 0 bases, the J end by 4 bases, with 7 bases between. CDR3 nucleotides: TGTGCCAGCAGCTTAGATTTTACTTACGAGCAGTACTTC. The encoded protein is CASSLDFTYEQYF.

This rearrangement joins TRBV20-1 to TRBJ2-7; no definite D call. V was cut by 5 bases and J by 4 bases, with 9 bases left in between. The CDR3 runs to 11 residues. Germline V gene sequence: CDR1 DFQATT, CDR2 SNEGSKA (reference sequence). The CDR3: CSAALVYEQYF. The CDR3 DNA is TGCAGTGCTGCCCTAGTATACGAGCAGTACTTC.

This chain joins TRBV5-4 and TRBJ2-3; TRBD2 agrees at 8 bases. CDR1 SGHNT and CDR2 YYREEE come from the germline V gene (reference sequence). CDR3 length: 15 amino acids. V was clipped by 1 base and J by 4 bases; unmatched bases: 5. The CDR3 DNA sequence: TGTGCCAGCAGCTTGAGGAGTAGCGGGGCAGATACGCAGTATTTT. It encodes CASSLRSSGADTQYF.

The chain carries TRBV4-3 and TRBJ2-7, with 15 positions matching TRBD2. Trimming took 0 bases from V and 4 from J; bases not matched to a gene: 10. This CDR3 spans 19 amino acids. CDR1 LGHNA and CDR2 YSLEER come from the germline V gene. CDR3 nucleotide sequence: TGCGCCAGCAGCCAAGATCCCTCTTCGGGACTAGCGGGAGGATACGAGCAGTACTTC. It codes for CASSQDPSSGLAGGYEQYF.

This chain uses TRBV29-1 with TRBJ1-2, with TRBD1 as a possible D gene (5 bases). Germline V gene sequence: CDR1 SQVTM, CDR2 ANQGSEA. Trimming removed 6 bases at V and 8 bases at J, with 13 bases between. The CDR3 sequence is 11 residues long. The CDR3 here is CSVGGEIGYTF. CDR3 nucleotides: TGCAGCGTGGGGGGGGAAATCGGCTACACCTTC.

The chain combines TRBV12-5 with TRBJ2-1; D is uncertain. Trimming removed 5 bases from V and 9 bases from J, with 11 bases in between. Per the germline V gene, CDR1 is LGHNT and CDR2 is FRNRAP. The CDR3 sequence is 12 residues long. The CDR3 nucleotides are TGTGCTAGTGGTAGAACAGTGGGTGAGCAGTTCTTC. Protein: CASGRTVGEQFF.

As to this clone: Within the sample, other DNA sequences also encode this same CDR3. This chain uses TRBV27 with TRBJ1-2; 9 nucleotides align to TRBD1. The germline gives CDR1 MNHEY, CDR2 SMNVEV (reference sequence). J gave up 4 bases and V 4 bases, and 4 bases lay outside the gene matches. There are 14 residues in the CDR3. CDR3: CASSSLGQGYGYTF. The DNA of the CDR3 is TGTGCCAGCAGTTCCCTGGGACAGGGCTATGGCTACACCTTC.

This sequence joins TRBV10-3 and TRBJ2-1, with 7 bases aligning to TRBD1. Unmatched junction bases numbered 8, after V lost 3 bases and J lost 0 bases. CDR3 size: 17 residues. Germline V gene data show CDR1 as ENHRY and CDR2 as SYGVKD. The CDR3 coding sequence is TGTGCCATCAGTGAAGGGGGCGGGTTGAGCTCCTACAATGAGCAGTTCTTC. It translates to CAISEGGGLSSYNEQFF.

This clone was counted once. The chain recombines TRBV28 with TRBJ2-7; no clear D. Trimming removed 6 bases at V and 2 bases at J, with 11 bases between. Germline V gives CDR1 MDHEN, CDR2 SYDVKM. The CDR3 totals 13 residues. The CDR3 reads CASRSDGAYEQYF. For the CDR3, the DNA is TGTGCCAGCAGATCGGACGGAGCCTACGAGCAGTACTTC.

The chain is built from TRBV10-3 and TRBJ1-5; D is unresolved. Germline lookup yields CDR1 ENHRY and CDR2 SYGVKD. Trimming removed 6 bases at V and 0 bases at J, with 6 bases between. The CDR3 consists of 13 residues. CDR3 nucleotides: TGTGCCATCAGGCCAAATAGCAATCAGCCCCAGCATTTT. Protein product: CAIRPNSNQPQHF.

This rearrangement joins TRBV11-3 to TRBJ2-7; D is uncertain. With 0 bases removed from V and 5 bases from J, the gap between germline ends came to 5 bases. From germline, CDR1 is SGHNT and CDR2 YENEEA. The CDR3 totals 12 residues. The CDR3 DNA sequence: TGTGCCAGCAGCTTAGATACCCACGAGCAGTACTTC. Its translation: CASSLDTHEQYF.

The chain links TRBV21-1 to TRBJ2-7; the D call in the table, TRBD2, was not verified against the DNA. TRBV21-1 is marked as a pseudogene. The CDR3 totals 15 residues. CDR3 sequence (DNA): TGTGCCAGCTGCCAAGGGGTGCAGGAGGCCTACGAGCAGTACTTC. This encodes CASCQGVQEAYEQYF.

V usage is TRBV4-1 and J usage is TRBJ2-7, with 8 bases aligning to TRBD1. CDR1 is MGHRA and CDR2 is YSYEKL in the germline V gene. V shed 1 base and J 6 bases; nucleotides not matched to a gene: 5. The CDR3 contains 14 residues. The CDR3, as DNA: TGCGCCAGCAGCCAAGTATCGGACAGGGTCGAGCAGTACTTC. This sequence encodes CASSQVSDRVEQYF.

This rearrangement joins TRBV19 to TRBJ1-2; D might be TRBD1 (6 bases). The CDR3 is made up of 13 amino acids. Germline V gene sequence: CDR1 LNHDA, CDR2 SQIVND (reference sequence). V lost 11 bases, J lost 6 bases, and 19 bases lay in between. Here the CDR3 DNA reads TGTGCCTCTAGACGGGGGGCGGGCGATGGCTACACCTTC. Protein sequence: CASRRGAGDGYTF.

DNA for the CDR3: TGTGCCAGCAGTTTAGTTCTAGCGGGAGGGCCGGGCGAGCAGTACTTC. This gives the protein CASSLVLAGGPGEQYF. V and J are TRBV27 and TRBJ2-7; 12 positions agree with TRBD2. The trim removed 2 bases at V and 6 bases at J, leaving 8 bases unmatched. CDR3 size: 16 residues. The germline gives CDR1 MNHEY, CDR2 SMNVEV (reference sequence).

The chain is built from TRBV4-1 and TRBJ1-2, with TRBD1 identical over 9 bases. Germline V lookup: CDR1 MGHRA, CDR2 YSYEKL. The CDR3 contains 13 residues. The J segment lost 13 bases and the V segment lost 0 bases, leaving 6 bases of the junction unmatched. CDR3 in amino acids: CASSQDYRGLSTF. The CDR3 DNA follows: TGCGCCAGCAGCCAAGATTACAGGGGGCTTAGCACCTTC.

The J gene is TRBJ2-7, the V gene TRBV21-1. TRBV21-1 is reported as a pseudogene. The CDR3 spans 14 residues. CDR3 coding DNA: TGTGCCAGCAGCCGCCGGGACGGCTCCTACGAGCAGTACTTC. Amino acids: CASSRRDGSYEQYF.

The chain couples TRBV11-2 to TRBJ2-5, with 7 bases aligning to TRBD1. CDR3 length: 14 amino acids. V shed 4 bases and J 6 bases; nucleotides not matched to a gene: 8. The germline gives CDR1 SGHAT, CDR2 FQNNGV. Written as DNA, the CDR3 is TGTGCCAGCAGCTCTTCGACAGGGTTGAAGACCCAGTACTTC. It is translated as CASSSSTGLKTQYF.

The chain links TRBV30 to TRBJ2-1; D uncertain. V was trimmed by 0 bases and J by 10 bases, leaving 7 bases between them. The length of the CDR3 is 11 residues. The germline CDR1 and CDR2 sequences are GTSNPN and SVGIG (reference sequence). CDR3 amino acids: CAWSVVLEQFF. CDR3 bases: TGTGCCTGGAGTGTAGTCCTAGAGCAGTTCTTC.

The CDR3 region is CASSLWSDPWEYTEAFF. The CDR3 DNA sequence: TGCGCCAGCAGCTTGTGGTCCGACCCTTGGGAGTACACTGAAGCTTTCTTT. This chain connects TRBV5-1 to TRBJ1-1; no clear D gene. The CDR3 totals 17 residues. CDR1 is SGHRS and CDR2 is YFSETQ in the germline V gene. Trimming took 1 base from V and 3 from J, leaving 19 bases between them.